The 13 T cell receptor beta chains reported below all come from one sample, sequenced in a study of T-cell memory formation after mild COVID-19. From the 5' RACE reads, TCRdb called clonotypes with MiXCR, one entry per CDR3 protein. Among 60,000 to 65,000 distinct CDR3 sequences, about a tenth were seen once, and the ten largest hold about 1%. The sequenced material came from PBMCs or a T cell subset sorted from them (not recorded which). The source is a young man who had mild COVID-19 (a few samples of this study predate the infection). Cell type and time point are not known.

The chain carries TRBV10-3 and TRBJ2-3; 9 nucleotides line up with TRBD2. This CDR3 comprises 15 residues. Germline V gene lookup returns CDR1 ENHRY and CDR2 SYGVKD. With V trimmed by 5 bases and J by 2 bases, 5 bases remained unmatched. In DNA form, the CDR3 reads TGTGCCATCAGTAACCTAGCGGGACCCACAGATACGCAGTATTTT. Translation: CAISNLAGPTDTQYF.

This clonotype was seen a few times. This chain uses TRBV7-3 with TRBJ2-5; 8 positions agree with TRBD1. The CDR3 runs 15 residues. Germline CDR1 SGHTA, CDR2 FQGTGA. The junction had 10 bases not matched to a gene; V was cut back by 5 bases and J by 5 bases. CDR3: CASSPSDRAWETQYF. DNA of the CDR3: TGTGCCAGCAGCCCTTCGGACAGGGCCTGGGAGACCCAGTACTTC.

This clonotype was seen at least ten times. The CDR3 spells CASSLTGAISYEQYF. CDR3 DNA sequence: TGCGCCAGCAGCTTGACGGGGGCAATCTCCTACGAGCAGTACTTC. J is TRBJ2-7 and V is TRBV5-1; the D call may be TRBD1 or TRBD2 (6 bases each). Germline V gives CDR1 SGHRS, CDR2 YFSETQ. The CDR3 consists of 15 residues. V was shortened by 1 base and J by 0 bases, with 11 bases between the two germline ends. Using reference TRBV5-1 and TRBJ2-7 for the parts outside the CDR3, the full variable domain is KAGVTQTPRYLIKTRGQQVTLSCSPISGHRSVSWYQQTPGQGLQFLFEYFSETQRNKGNFPGRFSGRQFSNSRSEMNVSTLELGDSALYLCASSLTGAISYEQYFGPGTRLTVT.

This clonotype was detected a few times. J is TRBJ2-2 and V is TRBV5-1; 8 nucleotides agree with TRBD2. Germline V CDR1 and CDR2: SGHRS, YFSETQ. The CDR3 is made up of 17 amino acids. The V and J ends lost 1 base and 6 bases, in that order; junction bases with no gene match: 11. The CDR3 DNA is TGCGCCAGCAGCTTGTCGACAGTAGCGGGGAAAGCCGGGGAGCTGTTTTTT. It yields the protein CASSLSTVAGKAGELFF.

This clonotype was seen at least ten times. The V gene is TRBV11-2, the J gene TRBJ2-2; 12 bases map to TRBD1. This CDR3 region has 17 residues. The germline V gene has CDR1 SGHAT and CDR2 FQNNGV. The ends lost 6 bases at V and 5 bases at J; junction bases unmatched: 10. CDR3 sequence: CASSLRDRGRGTGELFF. Written as DNA, the CDR3 is TGTGCCAGCAGTCTCCGGGACAGGGGGCGCGGGACCGGGGAGCTGTTTTTT.

This clonotype was counted ten times or more. This rearrangement joins TRBV5-1 to TRBJ2-2, with D possibly being TRBD1 (6 bases). Trimming removed 1 base at V and 3 bases at J, with 10 bases between. Germline assignment: CDR1 SGHRS and CDR2 YFSETQ. CDR3 length: 15 amino acids. As DNA, the CDR3 is TGCGCCAGCAGCTTGTCGGCAGGGGACACCGGGGAGCTGTTTTTT. It is translated as CASSLSAGDTGELFF.

This clonotype was picked up many times. The chain uses TRBV9 and TRBJ1-1; D ambiguous. Trimming took off 3 bases at V and 3 bases at J, with 12 bases between the two ends. The germline V gene has CDR1 SGDLS and CDR2 YYNGEE. This CDR3 has 14 amino acids. CDR3 residues: CASSASRADTEAFF. For the CDR3, the DNA is TGTGCCAGCAGCGCCAGTCGGGCGGACACTGAAGCTTTCTTT.

This clonotype has only a few counts. The V gene is TRBV7-2, the J gene TRBJ2-7; TRBD2 aligns across 8 bases. CDR1 and CDR2 (germline): SGHTA, FQGNSA. V gave up 0 bases and J gave up 7 bases; unmatched junction bases: 8. The length of the CDR3 is 15 residues. CDR3 residues: CASSLASGVTGEQYF. CDR3 DNA: TGTGCCAGCAGCTTAGCTAGCGGGGTGACGGGGGAGCAGTACTTC.

The V gene is TRBV10-3, the J gene TRBJ1-6; 7 bases align to TRBD1. V trimming: 6 bases; J trimming: 8 bases; junction bases outside the gene matches: 7. The CDR3 has 14 amino acids. Germline V gene data show CDR1 as ENHRY and CDR2 as SYGVKD. As DNA, the CDR3 is TGTGCCATCAGGGCGACAGGGTCGGATTCACCCCTCCACTTT. Translated: CAIRATGSDSPLHF.

In this sample, this clonotype turned up a few times. V gene TRBV29-1 combines with J gene TRBJ1-1, with TRBD1 matching over 8 bases. The CDR3 totals 13 residues. CDR1 is SQVTM, CDR2 ANQGSEA, per germline. V was pared by 4 bases and J by 6 bases, with 7 bases of the junction left unmatched. The CDR3 nucleotides are TGCAGCGTTGCGGGACAGGAGGGCGCTGAAGCTTTCTTT. Protein product: CSVAGQEGAEAFF.

This clonotype was counted between two and nine times. This rearrangement joins TRBV7-2 to TRBJ2-7; D is possibly TRBD2 (5 bases). V was shortened by 2 bases and J by 1 base, with 9 bases between the two germline ends. The CDR3 is made up of 14 amino acids. Germline CDR1 reads SGHTA; CDR2 reads FQGNSA. Here the CDR3 DNA reads TGTGCCAGCAGCTTACGGGAAGAATCCTACGAGCAGTACTTC. This gives the protein CASSLREESYEQYF. The entire variable domain, with the rest obtained from reference TRBV7-2 and TRBJ2-7, is as follows: GAGVSQSPSNKVTEKGKDVELRCDPISGHTALYWYRQSLGQGLEFLIYFQGNSAPDKSGLPSDRFSAERTGGSVSTLTIQRTQQEDSAVYLCASSLREESYEQYFGPGTRLTVT.

The J gene is TRBJ1-5, the V gene TRBV6-2 or TRBV6-3; a weak D match, TRBD1 (5 bases). CDR1 is MNHEY, CDR2 SVGEGT, per germline. V gave up 6 bases and J gave up 9 bases, with 15 bases separating them. This CDR3 contains 13 residues. Here the CDR3 DNA reads TGTGCCAGCAGACAAAGCAGGGCACGGCCCCAGCATTTT. Translated: CASRQSRARPQHF.

CDR3 nucleotide sequence: TGCAGCGTTGAACTGCCTAGCGGGGGTTTAGATACGCAGTATTTT. Translated: CSVELPSGGLDTQYF. V usage is TRBV29-1 and J usage is TRBJ2-3; 10 bases are shared with TRBD2. CDR1 and CDR2 from the germline V gene are SQVTM and ANQGSEA. The J segment lost 5 bases and the V segment lost 2 bases, leaving 7 bases of the junction unmatched. The CDR3 runs to 15 residues.